This TCR beta chain emerged from a study of blood T cell repertoires in COVID-19. The CDR3 has 14 amino acids. Trimming took 6 bases from V and 4 from J, leaving 15 bases between them. Germline CDR1 LNHDA, CDR2 SQIVND (reference sequence). Libraries were prepared by immunoSEQ multiplex PCR; TCRdb keeps only in-frame clonotypes and omits some of them. The profile covers around 58,000 clones, with over 80% appearing a single time and about 7.3% taken by the ten largest. The chain recombines TRBV19 with TRBJ1-2; D gene uncertain. The receptor was isolated from a woman aged 55-75 years with active or convalescent COVID-19. Sample: peripheral blood. CDR3 sequence: CASREDTQSYGYTF. DNA for the CDR3: TGTGCCAGTAGGGAAGACACTCAATCCTATGGCTACACCTTC.